This TCR beta chain was identified in a study of blood T cell repertoires in COVID-19. Study context: The samples span acute and convalescent COVID-19 from the United States, Italy and Spain. Sample material is recorded as cDNA or gDNA derived from T cells, B-cell-depleted T cells, or PBMCs.

Per the original methods: Scientists estimated how many nucleated cells there were by amplifying reference gene primers. Produced via immunoSEQ multiplex PCR; TCRdb's table is partial and in-frame only. The DNA was the basis for D and trimming; V, J and clone size are from that table. The sample comprises some 530,000 clones, roughly 85% of which are singletons, and approximately 2.9% rests with the top ten. CDR3 length equals 17 residues. V trimming: 2 bases; J trimming: 3 bases; junction bases outside the gene matches: 9. Germline V gene lookup returns CDR1 MDHEN and CDR2 SYDVKM. This sequence joins TRBV28 and TRBJ2-2; 7 bases match TRBD2. The TCR originated in a human donor in a cohort sampled during active COVID-19. The sample comprised peripheral blood. CDR3: CASSLGPDGGDTGELFF. CDR3 DNA sequence: TGTGCCAGCAGTTTAGGACCCGATGGGGGGGACACCGGGGAGCTGTTTTTT. Variable domain in full (rest from reference TRBV28 and TRBJ2-2): DVKVTQSSRYLVKRTGEKVFLECVQDMDHENMFWYRQDPGLGLRLIYFSYDVKMKEKGDIPEGYSVSREKKERFSLILESASTNQTSMYLCASSLGPDGGDTGELFFGEGSRLTVL.